A selection of T cell receptor beta chains follows, all from one sample in a study of glioma-infiltrating T cells after dendritic cell vaccination. Produced via immunoSEQ multiplex PCR; TCRdb's table is partial and in-frame only. The sample lists under 40,000 clones; 90% to 95% were seen once. The source was blood, collected before dendritic cell vaccination. Source of these receptors: a human donor with glioblastoma. CDR3s include the opening cysteine and the closing phenylalanine or tryptophan. Fields, in order: V gene, J gene, D gene, clone size, CDR3 DNA, CDR3 protein. The D gene is left open where the match is weak. Only some rows state a clone size, as once, few, many or a class for expanded clones.

TRBV5-4	TRBJ1-1	TRBD1	NA	TGTGCCAGCTTAGAACAGGGGGACACTGAAGCTTTCTTT	CASLEQGDTEAFF
TRBV7-8	TRBJ2-5	NA	NA	TGTGCCAGCAGCGTACACGTGAGCGAAGAGACCCAGTACTTC	CASSVHVSEETQYF
TRBV19	TRBJ1-2	TRBD1	NA	TGTGCCAGTAGTACCCAGGACAGGCCCCGCTATGGCTACACCTTC	CASSTQDRPRYGYTF
TRBV2	TRBJ2-5	NA	NA	TGTGCCAGCAGTGCCACAGGTCAAGAGCAGTACTTC	CASSATGQEQYF
TRBV5-1	TRBJ1-2	TRBD1	NA	TGCGCCAGCAGATACTTAGGACAGGGGCATGGCTACACCTTC	CASRYLGQGHGYTF
TRBV7-2	TRBJ2-1	TRBD2	NA	TGTGCCAGCAGCTTAGCGGCTAGCGGGGGGCGGTACAATGAGCAGTTCTTC	CASSLAASGGRYNEQFF
TRBV7-9	TRBJ2-3	NA	NA	TGTGCCAGCAGCTTAGCGTCCGGGCGGCGGGGGCGAGATACGCAGTATTTT	CASSLASGRRGRDTQYF
TRBV6-1	TRBJ2-7	TRBD1	NA	TGTGCCAGCAAGGGGGCATGGAGCTCCTACGAGCAGTACTTC	CASKGAWSSYEQYF
TRBV9	TRBJ1-6	TRBD1	NA	TGTGCCAGCAGCGTAGAGGGACAGGGGGTTTCACCCCTCCACTTT	CASSVEGQGVSPLHF
TRBV6-6	TRBJ1-6	NA	NA	TGTGCCAGCAACCTCCAGGCGGGGGGCAATTCACCCCTCCACTTT	CASNLQAGGNSPLHF
TRBV7-2	TRBJ2-7	TRBD2	few	TGTGCCAGCAGCTTTAGCGGGGGGGCAGACGAGCAGTACTTC	CASSFSGGADEQYF
TRBV15	TRBJ1-1	NA	NA	TGTGCCACCAGCAGAGATTTTTCGAGCCCCTTCTTT	CATSRDFSSPFF
TRBV6-1	TRBJ1-4	NA	NA	TGTGCCAGCAGCCCGGATGGGCGTGAAAAACTGTTTTTT	CASSPDGREKLFF
TRBV5-4	TRBJ2-5	NA	NA	TGTGCCAGCAGCTCCGGGCCCCAAGACGGTACAGGAACCCAGTACTTC	CASSSGPQDGTGTQYF
TRBV19	TRBJ1-2	TRBD1	NA	TGTGCCAGTAGCCAGGGACAGCTTTATGGCTACACCTTC	CASSQGQLYGYTF
TRBV13	TRBJ1-6	TRBD1	NA	TGTGCCAGCAGCTCCGACAGGGAGAAAAATTCACCCCTCCACTTT	CASSSDREKNSPLHF
TRBV21-1	TRBJ2-3	NA	NA	TGTGCCAGCAGCAGAAAAACTAGCGGGGATCCAGATACGCAGTATTTT	CASSRKTSGDPDTQYF
TRBV7-7	TRBJ2-1	TRBD1	NA	TGTGCTAGCAGCTTGGACAGGGGGTCAAGTGAGCAGTTCTTC	CASSLDRGSSEQFF
TRBV5-1	TRBJ2-5	TRBD2	NA	TGCGCCAGCAACCTCGGGACTAGCGGGCCGCAAGAGACCCAGTACTTC	CASNLGTSGPQETQYF
TRBV6-5	TRBJ1-1	NA	NA	TGTGCCAGCAACCCCGACAGATCCATGAACACTGAAGCTTTCTTT	CASNPDRSMNTEAFF
TRBV2	TRBJ2-5	NA	NA	TGTGCCACTTCGGGACTCGAGGGGGAGACCCAGTACTTC	CATSGLEGETQYF
TRBV6-1	TRBJ1-1	NA	NA	TGTGCCAGCAGTGATGGTATCAGGGTTGCGACAAGGAACACTGAAGCTTTCTTT	CASSDGIRVATRNTEAFF
TRBV10-3	TRBJ2-7	TRBD1	NA	TGTGCCGCCGGACAGGCTAGCTCCTACGAGCAGTACTTC	CAAGQASSYEQYF
TRBV5-1	TRBJ1-2	TRBD1	NA	TGCGCCAGCAGCGAGACATCCGGGACAGCTTATGGCTACACCTTC	CASSETSGTAYGYTF
TRBV6-4	TRBJ1-5	TRBD1	few	TGTGCCAGCAGTGTTTCAGGGACAGGGGTCAATCAGCCCCAGCATTTT	CASSVSGTGVNQPQHF
TRBV7-2	TRBJ1-3	NA	NA	TGTGCCAGCAGCTTATCGAGTGCGTCCGGAAACACCATATATTTT	CASSLSSASGNTIYF
TRBV7-2	TRBJ1-2	TRBD1	NA	TGTGCCAGCAGCTCGATCACAGGGGTCTTAGGCTACACCTTC	CASSSITGVLGYTF